Shown below are 32 T cell receptor beta chains from a single sample sequenced in a study of early T cells in non-severe SARS-CoV-2 infection. One entry per CDR3 protein results from TCRdb running MiXCR on the 5' RACE reads. The table lists about 53,000 distinct CDR3 sequences, 9.5% to 15% of them singletons. The sequencing here drew on whole blood, taken at baseline. These receptors all come from an adult who was a healthcare worker with PCR-confirmed SARS-CoV-2 infection or an uninfected control (not recorded which).

This clonotype was seen a handful of times. CDR3 in amino acids: CASSRPTSGKDEQYF. The DNA of the CDR3 is TGTGCCAGCAGTCGCCCCACTAGCGGGAAGGACGAGCAGTACTTC. This chain links TRBV6-2 or TRBV6-3 with TRBJ2-7; 10 bases match TRBD2. J gave up 5 bases and V 5 bases, and 9 bases lay outside the gene matches. The CDR3 contains 15 residues. Germline V lookup: CDR1 MNHEY, CDR2 SVGEGT.

The chain has TRBV7-2 and TRBJ2-3, with D maybe TRBD2 (5 bases). In germline, CDR1 is SGHTA, CDR2 FQGNSA. V lost 1 base, J lost 0 bases, and 8 bases lay in between. The CDR3 contains 15 residues. CDR3 sequence reads: CASSLDGGSTDTQYF. In DNA form, the CDR3 reads TGTGCCAGCAGCTTAGATGGCGGGAGCACAGATACGCAGTATTTT.

This clonotype turned up a few times. This chain uses TRBV28 with TRBJ1-2; D is possibly TRBD1 (5 bases). There are 15 residues in the CDR3. The V end was cut by 5 bases, the J end by 0 bases, with 13 bases between. Germline CDR1 is MDHEN and CDR2 is SYDVKM. The CDR3 DNA is TGTGCCAGCAGTCTGGGGGGTGGAACTAACTATGGCTACACCTTC. This encodes CASSLGGGTNYGYTF.

This clonotype was seen more than once but under ten times. V is TRBV5-8 and J is TRBJ2-7; 8 bases map to TRBD1. Per the germline V gene, CDR1 is SGHTS and CDR2 is YDEGEE. The CDR3 has 15 amino acids. Losses at the gene ends were 4 bases for V and 0 bases for J; bases not matched to a gene: 6. The CDR3 sequence: CASSTGQDLSYEQYF. The CDR3 DNA sequence: TGTGCCAGCAGCACGGGACAGGACCTCTCCTACGAGCAGTACTTC.

The table lists this clonotype with many counts. The J gene is TRBJ2-2, the V gene TRBV2; 9 bases fit TRBD2. Trimming cost V 3 bases and J 4 bases; bases outside gene matches: 6. CDR1 is SNHLY and CDR2 is FYNNEI in the germline V gene. CDR3 length: 16 amino acids. Here the CDR3 reads CASSDSAGGITGELFF. DNA for the CDR3: TGTGCCAGCAGTGACTCGGCGGGAGGGATCACCGGGGAGCTGTTTTTT.

The rearrangement links TRBV6-1 to TRBJ2-1; no firm D call. The CDR3 is made up of 15 amino acids. With 6 bases removed from V and 6 bases from J, the gap between germline ends came to 18 bases. Germline-derived CDR1 and CDR2 are MNHNS and SASEGT. CDR3 protein: CASSEYRPQGNEQFF. CDR3 coding DNA: TGTGCCAGCAGCGAATACCGGCCCCAAGGCAATGAGCAGTTCTTC.

The V and J genes are TRBV20-1 and TRBJ2-7; 9 bases map to TRBD1. CDR3 length: 17 residues. Germline values: CDR1 DFQATT, CDR2 SNEGSKA (reference sequence). Losses at the gene ends were 0 bases for V and 2 bases for J; bases not matched to a gene: 11. CDR3 bases: TGCAGTGCTAGAGATTGGCGAAAGGGGGACAGGGCCTACGAGCAGTACTTC. Its protein product is CSARDWRKGDRAYEQYF.

The chain uses TRBV5-4 and TRBJ1-5, with D possibly being TRBD1 (5 bases). The CDR3 spans 14 residues. V lost 0 bases and J lost 5, with 9 bases in between. CDR1 SGHNT and CDR2 YYREEE come from the germline V gene (reference sequence). CDR3 in amino acids: CASSLEGSDQPQHF. The CDR3, as DNA: TGTGCCAGCAGCTTGGAGGGGTCGGATCAGCCCCAGCATTTT.

This rearrangement joins TRBV6-5 to TRBJ1-4; 9 bases fit TRBD1. Per the germline V gene, CDR1 is MNHEY and CDR2 is SVGAGI. The CDR3 totals 16 residues. J was trimmed by 8 bases and V by 5 bases; bases with no gene match: 12. CDR3 region: CASSTGSGTGREKLFF. CDR3 sequence (DNA): TGTGCCAGCAGTACCGGATCCGGGACAGGGCGCGAAAAACTGTTTTTT.

This clonotype was observed a handful of times. V gene TRBV3-1 combines with J gene TRBJ1-1, with D maybe TRBD1 (5 bases). Trimming shortened V by 7 bases and J by 5 bases, and 17 bases separated the two germline ends. The germline gives CDR1 LGHDT, CDR2 YNNKEL (reference sequence). The CDR3 runs 14 residues. Here the CDR3 reads CASTPGQGKTEAFF. CDR3 in DNA: TGTGCCAGCACCCCCGGGCAGGGTAAAACTGAAGCTTTCTTT. Full variable domain (missing parts from reference TRBV3-1 and TRBJ1-1): DTAVSQTPKYLVTQMGNDKSIKCEQNLGHDTMYWYKQDSKKFLKIMFSYNNKELIINETVPNRFSPKSPDKAHLNLHINSLELGDSAVYFCASTPGQGKTEAFFGQGTRLTVV.

This clonotype was observed a few times. The chain uses TRBV24-1 and TRBJ2-1, with D possibly being TRBD1 (6 bases). CDR3 length: 17 residues. CDR1 KGHDR and CDR2 SFDVKD come from the germline V gene. V gave up 2 bases and J gave up 8 bases, with 21 bases separating them. This CDR3 is CATSDYRGQATRDEQFF. The CDR3 DNA follows: TGTGCCACCAGTGATTATCGGGGACAAGCTACTCGGGATGAGCAGTTCTTC.

The chain is built from TRBV7-9 and TRBJ1-1; D remains ambiguous. V was shortened by 6 bases and J by 0 bases, with 14 bases between the two germline ends. Germline loops: CDR1 SEHNR, CDR2 FQNEAQ (reference sequence). The CDR3 length is 15 residues. The CDR3 reads CASRDWKSLNTEAFF. The CDR3 region has the DNA TGTGCCAGCAGAGACTGGAAGAGCCTGAACACTGAAGCTTTCTTT.

This clonotype was seen at least ten times. CDR3 region: CASSQGGGEDEQFF. The CDR3, as DNA: TGTGCCAGCAGCCAGGGAGGGGGTGAAGATGAGCAGTTCTTC. V gene TRBV7-6 combines with J gene TRBJ2-1; the D gene is possibly TRBD2 (7 bases). V lost 5 bases and J 8 bases, leaving 16 bases between the germline ends. Germline values: CDR1 SGHVS, CDR2 FNYEAQ. The CDR3 spans 14 residues.

This clonotype came up a few times. The gene calls are TRBV29-1 and TRBJ1-1, with 8 bases identical to TRBD1. Germline assignment: CDR1 SQVTM and CDR2 ANQGSEA. The CDR3 is 12 residues long. V lost 6 bases, J lost 3 bases, and 3 bases stayed unmatched. The CDR3 nucleotides are TGCAGCGTCCTACAGGGGGACACTGAAGCTTTCTTT. Translated: CSVLQGDTEAFF.

In this sample, this clonotype turned up many times. The chain links TRBV4-2 to TRBJ1-2; weak D call: TRBD1 (5 bases). This CDR3 has 17 residues. V shed 2 bases and J shed 4 bases, with 20 bases lying between them. Germline V gene sequence: CDR1 LGHNA, CDR2 YNFKEQ. CDR3 nucleotides: TGTGCCAGCAGCCAAAAACCGGACGGGGACGGAGTCTATGGCTACACCTTC. This encodes CASSQKPDGDGVYGYTF.

By sample share, this clonotype is medium-sized. V and J are TRBV25-1 and TRBJ1-1; no definite D call. This CDR3 contains 13 residues. V lost 4 bases and J 9 bases, leaving 15 bases between the germline ends. CDR1 is MGHDK and CDR2 is SYGVNS in the germline V gene. The chain's CDR3 is CASSVTSERKAFF. The CDR3 nucleotides are TGTGCCAGCAGTGTCACGTCAGAAAGGAAAGCTTTCTTT.

Comment on this clonotype: No conserved phenylalanine or tryptophan ends this CDR3, so it is likely a read error. The chain joins TRBV4-1 to TRBJ1-4, with D maybe TRBD1 (6 bases). Between the trimmed V and J ends, which lost 6 bases and 8 bases, there was a span of 16 bases. This CDR3 has 14 amino acids. CDR1 and CDR2 (germline): MGHRA, YSYEKL. The CDR3 reads CASSPEGGVEKLFS. CDR3 nucleotide sequence: TGCGCCAGCAGTCCTGAGGGGGGCGTAGAAAAACTGTTTTCT.

This clonotype was counted at least ten times. This chain joins TRBV27 and TRBJ1-2, with 7 bases aligning to TRBD1. The length of the CDR3 is 14 residues. The J segment lost 2 bases and the V segment lost 3 bases, leaving 3 bases of the junction unmatched. Germline V CDR1 and CDR2: MNHEY, SMNVEV (reference sequence). In DNA form, the CDR3 reads TGTGCCAGCAGTTTTGAGGGGGCGAACTATGGCTACACCTTC. This encodes CASSFEGANYGYTF.

In its sample, this clonotype was seen many times. The chain links TRBV10-3 to TRBJ2-3, with 7 bases identical to TRBD2. The germline V gene encodes CDR1 ENHRY and CDR2 SYGVKD. The CDR3 runs to 14 residues. Trimming at V came to 7 bases and at J to 3 bases, leaving 7 bases not matched to a gene. The CDR3 DNA reads as TGTGCCATCACTCAGGCGGGAGCAACAGATACGCAGTATTTT. Protein: CAITQAGATDTQYF.

This clonotype was recorded a few times. J is TRBJ2-1 and V is TRBV7-2; no clear D gene. The CDR3 sequence is 13 residues long. The V and J ends lost 4 bases and 0 bases respectively, with 4 bases between them. The germline V gene encodes CDR1 SGHTA and CDR2 FQGNSA. CDR3 residues: CASSSNSYNEQFF. CDR3 nucleotide sequence: TGTGCCAGCAGCTCGAACTCCTACAATGAGCAGTTCTTC.

This sequence joins TRBV12-3 or TRBV12-4 and TRBJ2-2, with D perhaps TRBD2 (5 bases). Trimming left V 7 bases short and J 6 bases short, with 6 bases between. This CDR3 spans 11 amino acids. The CDR3 spells CASTAAGELFF. CDR3 coding DNA: TGTGCCAGCACAGCGGCCGGGGAGCTGTTTTTT.

This clonotype was counted between two and nine times. The chain uses TRBV7-8 and TRBJ2-5; D gene ambiguous. Trimming removed 2 bases from V and 2 bases from J, with 9 bases in between. The CDR3 runs to 14 residues. Germline CDR1 and CDR2: SGHVS and FQNEAQ. The CDR3 spells CASSLWSVQETQYF. CDR3 coding DNA: TGTGCCAGCAGCTTATGGAGCGTACAAGAGACCCAGTACTTC.

The sample holds a few counts of this clonotype. The rearrangement joins TRBV10-3 to TRBJ2-1; no clear D gene. Per germline, CDR1 ENHRY and CDR2 SYGVKD. V lost 4 bases and J 4 bases, leaving 8 bases between the germline ends. The CDR3 has 13 amino acids. The CDR3 sequence: CAISGTLYNEQFF. Here the CDR3 DNA reads TGTGCCATCAGTGGGACCTTATACAATGAGCAGTTCTTC.

This clonotype was counted once. V and J are TRBV6-2 or TRBV6-3 and TRBJ1-1; TRBD1 aligns across 8 bases. CDR3 length equals 18 residues. Trimming at V came to 4 bases and at J to 3 bases, leaving 16 bases not matched to a gene. CDR1 is MNHEY, CDR2 SVGEGT, per germline. This chain's CDR3 is CASSSDRGEGLRHTEAFF. CDR3 in DNA: TGTGCCAGCAGTTCCGACAGGGGTGAGGGACTAAGGCACACTGAAGCTTTCTTT.

This clonotype was seen only a few times. This chain connects TRBV4-3 to TRBJ2-7; TRBD2 agrees at 12 bases. CDR1 is LGHNA, CDR2 YSLEER, per germline. Trimming took 1 base from V and 6 from J; bases not matched to a gene: 16. The length of the CDR3 is 19 residues. The DNA for the CDR3 is TGCGCCAGCAGCCAAGTCTTCGGCCTAGCGGGAGGGCCCCGTGGCGAGCAGTACTTC. Translation gives CASSQVFGLAGGPRGEQYF.

This clonotype was counted a few times. The chain couples TRBV9 to TRBJ2-2; TRBD1 matches at 7 bases. Germline V gene sequence: CDR1 SGDLS, CDR2 YYNGEE. V trimming: 2 bases; J trimming: 0 bases; junction bases outside the gene matches: 4. The CDR3 has 16 residues. The CDR3 nucleotides read TGTGCCAGCAGCGTTAGACAGGGAACGAACACCGGGGAGCTGTTTTTT. Protein: CASSVRQGTNTGELFF. The full variable domain, rest sourced from reference TRBV9 and TRBJ2-2, is DSGVTQTPKHLITATGQRVTLRCSPRSGDLSVYWYQQSLDQGLQFLIQYYNGEERAKGNILERFSAQQFPDLHSELNLSSLELGDSALYFCASSVRQGTNTGELFFGEGSRLTVL.

CDR3 sequence: CASSLALREQYF. The CDR3 DNA sequence: TGTGCCAGCAGCTTAGCATTACGGGAGCAGTACTTC. V and J are TRBV7-2 and TRBJ2-7, with unresolved D. This CDR3 is 12 amino acids long. The germline CDR1 and CDR2 sequences are SGHTA and FQGNSA. V was trimmed by 0 bases and J by 7 bases, leaving 7 bases between them.

V and J are TRBV27 and TRBJ1-3, with 12 bases matching TRBD1. This CDR3 is 18 amino acids long. The J segment lost 2 bases and the V segment lost 6 bases, leaving 11 bases of the junction unmatched. Germline-derived CDR1 and CDR2 are MNHEY and SMNVEV (reference sequence). As DNA, the CDR3 is TGTGCCAGCAGCGGGACAGGGGGCCAGCCTTGGGCTGGAAACACCATATATTTT. Translated, it gives CASSGTGGQPWAGNTIYF.

The J gene is TRBJ1-2, the V gene TRBV27, with D possibly being TRBD1 (5 bases). This CDR3 has 14 amino acids. Germline loops: CDR1 MNHEY, CDR2 SMNVEV (reference sequence). V was clipped by 5 bases and J by 4 bases, with 14 bases between them. The CDR3 loop reads CASSPRRGGYGYTF. The CDR3 DNA is TGTGCCAGCAGTCCCCGCCGCGGGGGCTATGGCTACACCTTC.

This clonotype was seen only a few times. The chain links TRBV7-2 to TRBJ2-1; D gene ambiguous. Germline V gene sequence: CDR1 SGHTA, CDR2 FQGNSA. CDR3 size: 15 residues. V was cut by 0 bases and J by 0 bases, with 6 bases left in between. CDR3 sequence: CASSLAAHSYNEQFF. The DNA of the CDR3 is TGTGCCAGCAGCTTAGCGGCCCACTCCTACAATGAGCAGTTCTTC.

This clonotype was counted at least ten times. The chain uses TRBV7-2 and TRBJ1-5; a weak D match, TRBD1 (5 bases). V gave up 8 bases and J gave up 5 bases, with 19 bases separating them. In germline, CDR1 is SGHTA, CDR2 FQGNSA. The CDR3 spans 15 residues. This CDR3 reads CASRRDGEPHQPQHF. The CDR3 DNA sequence: TGTGCCAGCCGCCGGGACGGCGAACCGCATCAGCCCCAGCATTTT. Full variable domain (outside the CDR3, taken from reference TRBV7-2 and TRBJ1-5): GAGVSQSPSNKVTEKGKDVELRCDPISGHTALYWYRQSLGQGLEFLIYFQGNSAPDKSGLPSDRFSAERTGGSVSTLTIQRTQQEDSAVYLCASRRDGEPHQPQHFGDGTRLSIL.

DNA for the CDR3: TGCGCCAGCGTCCGGGACAGGGTTGTCAATGAGCAGTTCTTC. Its protein product is CASVRDRVVNEQFF. This chain uses TRBV5-1 with TRBJ2-1; 9 bases fit TRBD1. The germline V gene encodes CDR1 SGHRS and CDR2 YFSETQ. Trimming at V came to 7 bases and at J to 6 bases, leaving 8 bases not matched to a gene. The CDR3 runs 14 residues.